This entry concerns a single T cell receptor (beta chain). The antigen remains undetermined. The sample belongs to a study of CD8 T cells in Susac syndrome. The T cells that were sequenced for TCR beta were CD8+ and CD4+ cells from blood. As controls, healthy donors matched for age and sex were used. TEMRA cells were enriched by FACS, and CD4+ and CD8+ T cells were negatively isolated. Notes on the study in general: It was acknowledged in the study that its TCR sequencing and HLA analysis involved a relatively small number of individuals.

Germline V CDR1 and CDR2: SGHRS, YFSETQ. The J segment lost 9 bases and the V segment lost 2 bases, leaving 5 bases of the junction unmatched. The CDR3 runs to 15 residues. RNA, at about 0.45 to 1 ug, was reverse transcribed with random hexamers. TCRdb called the immunoSEQ multiplex PCR reads again in MiXCR, with one record for every CDR3 protein. Among roughly 130,000 distinct CDR3 sequences listed, about 95% were seen once. The TCR originated in a human donor in good health. Sequenced: CD4+ T cells from PBMCs. J is TRBJ2-1 and V is TRBV5-1; TRBD2 aligns across 13 bases. In DNA, the CDR3 is TGCGCCAGCAGCTTCCGACTAGCGGGAGGAGGTGAGCAGTTCTTC. Translated: CASSFRLAGGGEQFF.